This is a list of T cell receptor beta chains from one sample in a study of vaccination and CD4 T cells after COVID-19. Their recognized antigens are unknown. MiXCR, run by TCRdb on the PCR reads, gives a single entry per CDR3 protein. The profile shows some 15,000 distinct CDR3 sequences, 50% to 75% of them singletons. The sample was CD4+ T cells from blood, cultured in vitro. These receptors were taken from a human donor who had recovered from COVID-19. Each CDR3 is given without its conserved first and last residue. Only some rows state a clone size, as once, few, many or a class for expanded clones.

J | size | V | CDR3
TRBJ1-6 | few | TRBV2 | ASSVQGGAPLH
TRBJ1-4 | - | TRBV5-4 | ASSLSGGQVNEKLF
TRBJ1-6 | - | TRBV2 | ASSKEDRVTASPLH
TRBJ2-2 | once | TRBV20-1 | NAAGAGNTGELF
TRBJ1-2 | - | TRBV27 | ASSLEQGVHGYT
TRBJ1-2 | - | TRBV24-1 | ATSDLEGYGYT
TRBJ1-1 | - | TRBV19 | ASSKVGGVSRTEAF
TRBJ2-2 | few | TRBV20-1 | SAREGGAAGELF
TRBJ1-1 | - | TRBV10-2 | ASSDRGGVEAF
TRBJ2-6 | - | TRBV19 | ASVRKNSGANVLT
TRBJ2-3 | - | TRBV2 | ASSSKRAGGSTDTQY
TRBJ2-3 | - | TRBV7-2 | ASSATAAGTDTQY
TRBJ2-7 | - | TRBV6-1 | ASSLSDGYYEQY
TRBJ1-4 | - | TRBV7-2 | ASSEPRGGPGSLF
TRBJ1-6 | - | TRBV19 | ASSPLEGRESPLH
TRBJ1-4 | - | TRBV20-1 | SAQSPLGANEKLF
TRBJ2-7 | few | TRBV12-3/TRBV12-4 | ASSHTGAYEQY
TRBJ2-7 | - | TRBV12-3/TRBV12-4 | ASNNASGRLYEQY
TRBJ2-5 | - | TRBV27 | ASSLRPQETQY
TRBJ1-2 | - | TRBV19 | ASSPRTGEGYGYT
TRBJ1-1 | - | TRBV30 | AWNRGDGPEAF
TRBJ1-5 | - | TRBV20-1 | SVTPGGGNQPQH
TRBJ2-1 | - | TRBV27 | ASSGYNEQF
TRBJ1-1 | - | TRBV6-5 | ASSYLQAYTEAF
TRBJ1-2 | - | TRBV20-1 | SAPYGVEVKGYT
TRBJ2-2 | few | TRBV7-9 | ASSWTGGRGGTGELF
TRBJ2-1 | - | TRBV5-1 | ASSPWGARGIYNEQF
TRBJ2-3 | - | TRBV11-3 | ASSPWEGPSTDTQY
TRBJ1-2 | - | TRBV20-1 | SARDGGSYGYT
TRBJ1-1 | medium-sized | TRBV2 | ASTSRAQGPEAF
TRBJ1-1 | - | TRBV29-1 | SVEVENTEAF
TRBJ1-5 | - | TRBV27 | ASSLKAGHQPQH
TRBJ1-2 | few | TRBV6-5 | ASSYSQTVYGYT